This TCR beta chain was obtained from a study of control samples from healthy donors and cancer patients. The CDR3 has 14 amino acids. Germline trimming cut 3 bases from V and 0 bases from J; bases unmatched to any gene: 2. The V gene's germline CDR1 is SGHRS and CDR2 YFSETQ. The method was immunoSEQ multiplex PCR; TCRdb's version includes in-frame clones alone and lacks a portion of them. The sample has approximately 100,000 clones, about 88% seen once; the top ten hold roughly 40%. The receptor comes from a man between 65 and 80 years old with lung cancer. The chain uses TRBV5-1 and TRBJ1-1; TRBD1 matches 7 bases. Sequencing used PBMCs. This CDR3 reads CASSWDSMNTEAFF. In DNA form, the CDR3 reads TGCGCCAGCAGCTGGGACAGCATGAACACTGAAGCTTTCTTT.